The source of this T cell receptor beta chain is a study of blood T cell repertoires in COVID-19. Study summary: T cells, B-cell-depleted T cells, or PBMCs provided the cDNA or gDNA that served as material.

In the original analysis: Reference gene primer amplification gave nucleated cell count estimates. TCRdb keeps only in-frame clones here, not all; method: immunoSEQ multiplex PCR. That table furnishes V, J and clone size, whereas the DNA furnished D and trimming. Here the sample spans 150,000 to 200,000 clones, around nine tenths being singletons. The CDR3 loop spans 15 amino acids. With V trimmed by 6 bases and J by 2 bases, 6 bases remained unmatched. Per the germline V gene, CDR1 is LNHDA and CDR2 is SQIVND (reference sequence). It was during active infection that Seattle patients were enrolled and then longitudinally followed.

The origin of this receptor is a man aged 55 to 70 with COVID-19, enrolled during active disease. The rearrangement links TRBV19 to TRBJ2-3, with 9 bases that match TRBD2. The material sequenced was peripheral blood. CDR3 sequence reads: CASRQAGGFTDTQYF. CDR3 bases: TGTGCCAGTAGGCAAGCGGGGGGATTCACAGATACGCAGTATTTT.